Here is one T cell receptor (beta chain) with its context. This sample was included in a study of control samples from healthy donors and cancer patients. Germline assignment: CDR1 LNHDA and CDR2 SQIVND (reference sequence). This CDR3 contains 18 residues. V shed 4 bases and J 6 bases; nucleotides not matched to a gene: 14. Libraries were prepared by immunoSEQ multiplex PCR; TCRdb keeps only in-frame clonotypes and omits some of them. The sample consists of 90,000 to 110,000 clones, 90% of them appearing once. The origin of this receptor is a human donor in good health. The donor label of this sample is uncertain. The rearrangement uses TRBV19 and TRBJ2-1; TRBD2 agrees at 11 bases. The source material was blood. CDR3 nucleotides: TGTGCCAGTAGTAATCTGATAGCGGGGGGGTCCCCTCGCAATGAGCAGTTCTTC. It specifies CASSNLIAGGSPRNEQFF.